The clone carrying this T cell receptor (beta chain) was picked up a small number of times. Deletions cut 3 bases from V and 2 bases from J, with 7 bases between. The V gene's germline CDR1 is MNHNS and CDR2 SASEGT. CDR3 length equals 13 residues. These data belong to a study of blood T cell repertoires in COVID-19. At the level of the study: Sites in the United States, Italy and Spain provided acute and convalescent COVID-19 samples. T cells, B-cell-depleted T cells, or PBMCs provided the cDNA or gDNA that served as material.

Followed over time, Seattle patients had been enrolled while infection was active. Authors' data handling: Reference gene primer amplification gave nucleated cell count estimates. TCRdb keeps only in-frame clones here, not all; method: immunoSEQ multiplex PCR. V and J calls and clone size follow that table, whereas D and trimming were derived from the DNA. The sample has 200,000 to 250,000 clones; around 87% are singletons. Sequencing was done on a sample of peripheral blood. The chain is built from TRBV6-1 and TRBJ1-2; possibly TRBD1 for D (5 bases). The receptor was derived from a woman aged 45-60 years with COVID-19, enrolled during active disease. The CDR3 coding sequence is TGTGCCAGCAGTGATCAGGGAAACTATGGCTACACCTTC. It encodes CASSDQGNYGYTF.